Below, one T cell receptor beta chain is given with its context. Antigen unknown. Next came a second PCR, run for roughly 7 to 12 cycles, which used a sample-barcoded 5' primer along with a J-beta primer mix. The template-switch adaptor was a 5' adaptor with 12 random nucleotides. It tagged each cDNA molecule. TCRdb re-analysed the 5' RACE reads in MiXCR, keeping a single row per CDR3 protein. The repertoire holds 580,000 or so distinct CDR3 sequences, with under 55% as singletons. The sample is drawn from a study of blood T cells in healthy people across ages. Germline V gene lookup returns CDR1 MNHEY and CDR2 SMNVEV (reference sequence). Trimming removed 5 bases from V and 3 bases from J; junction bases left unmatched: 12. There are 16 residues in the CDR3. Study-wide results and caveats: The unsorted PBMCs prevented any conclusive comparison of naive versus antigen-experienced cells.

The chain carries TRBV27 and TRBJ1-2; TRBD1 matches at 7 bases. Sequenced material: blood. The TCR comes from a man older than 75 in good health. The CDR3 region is CASSRSGEGAYYGYTF. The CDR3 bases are TGTGCCAGCAGTAGGAGCGGGGAGGGGGCTTACTATGGCTACACCTTC.